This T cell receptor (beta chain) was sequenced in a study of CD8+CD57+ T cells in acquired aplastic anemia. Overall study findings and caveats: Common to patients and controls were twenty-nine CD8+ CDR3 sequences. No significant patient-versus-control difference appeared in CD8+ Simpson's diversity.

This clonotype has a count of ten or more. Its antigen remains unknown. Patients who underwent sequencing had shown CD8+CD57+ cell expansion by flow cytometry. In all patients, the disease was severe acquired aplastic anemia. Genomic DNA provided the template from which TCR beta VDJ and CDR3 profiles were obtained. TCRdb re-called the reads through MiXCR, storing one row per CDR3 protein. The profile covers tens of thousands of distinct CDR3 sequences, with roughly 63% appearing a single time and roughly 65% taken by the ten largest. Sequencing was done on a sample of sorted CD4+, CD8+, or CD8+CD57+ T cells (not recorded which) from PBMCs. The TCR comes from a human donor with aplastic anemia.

The CDR3 DNA is TGTGCCAGCAGCTTAGGCCTGGGACAGGGCTCCTACGAGCAGTACTTC. Its translation: CASSLGLGQGSYEQYF. The gene calls are TRBV13 and TRBJ2-7, with 9 nucleotides matching TRBD1. CDR3 length: 16 residues. Germline CDR1 reads PRHDT; CDR2 reads FYEKMQ (reference sequence). V lost 0 bases to trimming and J lost 0 bases; unmatched junction nucleotides: 3. Filled out from reference TRBV13 and TRBJ2-7, the complete variable domain reads AAGVIQSPRHLIKEKRETATLKCYPIPRHDTVYWYQQGPGQDPQFLISFYEKMQSDKGSIPDRFSAQQFSDYHSELNMSSLELGDSALYFCASSLGLGQGSYEQYFGPGTRLTVT.